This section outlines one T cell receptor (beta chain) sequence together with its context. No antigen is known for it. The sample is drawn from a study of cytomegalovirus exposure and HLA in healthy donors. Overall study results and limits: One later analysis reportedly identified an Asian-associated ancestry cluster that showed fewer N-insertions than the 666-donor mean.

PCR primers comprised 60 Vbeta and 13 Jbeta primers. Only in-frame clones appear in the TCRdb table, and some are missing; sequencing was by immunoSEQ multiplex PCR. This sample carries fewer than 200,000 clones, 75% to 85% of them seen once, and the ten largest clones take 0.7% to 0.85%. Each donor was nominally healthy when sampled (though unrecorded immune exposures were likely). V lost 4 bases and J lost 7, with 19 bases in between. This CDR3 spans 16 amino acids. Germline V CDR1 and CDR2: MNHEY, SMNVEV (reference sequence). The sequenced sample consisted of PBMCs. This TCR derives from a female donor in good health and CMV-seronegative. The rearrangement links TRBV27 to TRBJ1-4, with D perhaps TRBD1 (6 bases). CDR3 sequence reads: CASSSFEGGGREKLFF. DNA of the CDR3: TGTGCCAGCAGTTCCTTCGAAGGGGGGGGCCGTGAAAAACTGTTTTTT.